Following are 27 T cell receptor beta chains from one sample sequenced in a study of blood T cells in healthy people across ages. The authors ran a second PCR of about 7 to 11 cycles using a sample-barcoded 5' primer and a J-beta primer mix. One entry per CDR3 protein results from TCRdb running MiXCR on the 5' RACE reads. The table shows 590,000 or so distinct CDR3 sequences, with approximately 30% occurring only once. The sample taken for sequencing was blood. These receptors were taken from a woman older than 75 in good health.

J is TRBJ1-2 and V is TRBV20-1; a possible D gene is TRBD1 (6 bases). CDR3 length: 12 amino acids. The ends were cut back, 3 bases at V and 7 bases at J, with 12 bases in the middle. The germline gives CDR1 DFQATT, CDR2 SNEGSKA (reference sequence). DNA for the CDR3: TGCAGTGCTAGTAGGGGGGAAGGTGGCTACACCTTC. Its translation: CSASRGEGGYTF.

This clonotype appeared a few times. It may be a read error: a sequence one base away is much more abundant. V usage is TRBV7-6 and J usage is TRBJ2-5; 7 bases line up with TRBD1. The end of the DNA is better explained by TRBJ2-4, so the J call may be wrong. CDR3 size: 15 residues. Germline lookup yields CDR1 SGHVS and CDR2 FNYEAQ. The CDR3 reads CASSFGTEATDIQYF. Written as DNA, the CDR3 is TGTGCCAGCAGCTTCGGGACAGAGGCAACAGACATTCAGTACTTC.

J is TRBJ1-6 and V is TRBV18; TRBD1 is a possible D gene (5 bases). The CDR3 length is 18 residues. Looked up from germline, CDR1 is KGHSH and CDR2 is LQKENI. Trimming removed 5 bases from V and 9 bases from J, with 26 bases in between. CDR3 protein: CASSSGPIRFPGGSPLHF. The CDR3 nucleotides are TGTGCCAGCTCATCGGGTCCTATACGGTTTCCTGGGGGTTCACCCCTCCACTTT.

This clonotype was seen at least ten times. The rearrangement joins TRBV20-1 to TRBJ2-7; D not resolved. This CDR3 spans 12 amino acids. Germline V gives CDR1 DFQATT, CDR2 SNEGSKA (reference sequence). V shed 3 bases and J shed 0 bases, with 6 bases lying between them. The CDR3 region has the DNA TGCAGTGCTAGCGCAGACTCCTACGAGCAGTACTTC. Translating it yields CSASADSYEQYF.

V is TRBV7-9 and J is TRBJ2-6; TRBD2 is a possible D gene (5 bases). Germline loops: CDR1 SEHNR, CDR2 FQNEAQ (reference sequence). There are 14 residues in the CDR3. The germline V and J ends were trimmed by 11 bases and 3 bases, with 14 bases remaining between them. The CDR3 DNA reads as TGTGCCTTGGACGAGGGCCTTGGGGCCAACGTCCTGACTTTC. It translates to CALDEGLGANVLTF.

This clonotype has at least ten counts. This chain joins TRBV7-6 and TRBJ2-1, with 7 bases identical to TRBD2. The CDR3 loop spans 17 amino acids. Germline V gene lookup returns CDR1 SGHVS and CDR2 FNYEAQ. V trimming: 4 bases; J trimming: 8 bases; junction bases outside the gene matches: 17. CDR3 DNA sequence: TGTGCCAGCAGCTCAACGCTTCTGGGGGGGTCCTTCGATGAGCAGTTCTTC. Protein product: CASSSTLLGGSFDEQFF.

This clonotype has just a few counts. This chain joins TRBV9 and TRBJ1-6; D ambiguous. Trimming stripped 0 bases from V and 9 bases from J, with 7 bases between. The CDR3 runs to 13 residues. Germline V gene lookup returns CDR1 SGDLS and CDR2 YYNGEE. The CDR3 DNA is TGTGCCAGCAGCGTAGAGGCGGCTTCACCCCTCCACTTT. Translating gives CASSVEAASPLHF.

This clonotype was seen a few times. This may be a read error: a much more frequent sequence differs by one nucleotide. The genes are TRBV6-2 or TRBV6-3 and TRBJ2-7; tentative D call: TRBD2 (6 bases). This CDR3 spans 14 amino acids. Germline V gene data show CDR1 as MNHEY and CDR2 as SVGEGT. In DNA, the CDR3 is TGTGCCAGCTCAGTCCTCCGGGACTCCTGCGAGCAGTACTTC. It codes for CASSVLRDSCEQYF.

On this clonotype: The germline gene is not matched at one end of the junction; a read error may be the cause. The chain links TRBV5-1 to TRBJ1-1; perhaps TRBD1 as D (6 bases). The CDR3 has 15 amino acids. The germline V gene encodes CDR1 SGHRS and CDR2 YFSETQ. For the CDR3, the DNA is TGCGCCAGCGGCTTGTTTAGGGGGTTGAACACTGAAGCTTTCTTT. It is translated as CASGLFRGLNTEAFF.

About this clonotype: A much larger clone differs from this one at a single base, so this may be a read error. The CDR3 reads CASSQEAGGGTDTQYF. CDR3 bases: TGCGCCAGCAGCCAAGAGGCCGGGGGCGGCACAGATACGCAGTATTTT. V gene TRBV4-3 combines with J gene TRBJ2-3; D tentatively fits TRBD1 or TRBD2 (6 bases each). Germline V CDR1 and CDR2: LGHNA, YSLEER. V lost 0 bases, J lost 1 base, and 11 bases lay in between. The CDR3 contains 16 residues.

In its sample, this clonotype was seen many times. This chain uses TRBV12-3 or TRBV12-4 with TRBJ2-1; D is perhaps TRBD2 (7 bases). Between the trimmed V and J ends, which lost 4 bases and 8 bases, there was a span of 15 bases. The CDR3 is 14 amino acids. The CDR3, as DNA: TGTGCCAGCAGTTGGGGGGGGCTGAACGATGAGCAGTTCTTC. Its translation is CASSWGGLNDEQFF.

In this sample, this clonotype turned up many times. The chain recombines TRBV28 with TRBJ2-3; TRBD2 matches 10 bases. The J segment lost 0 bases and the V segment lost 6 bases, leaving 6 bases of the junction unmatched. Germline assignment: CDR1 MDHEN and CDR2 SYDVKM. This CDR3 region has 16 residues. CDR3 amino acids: CASSPQLAGSTDTQYF. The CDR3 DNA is TGTGCCAGCAGCCCGCAACTAGCGGGGAGCACAGATACGCAGTATTTT.

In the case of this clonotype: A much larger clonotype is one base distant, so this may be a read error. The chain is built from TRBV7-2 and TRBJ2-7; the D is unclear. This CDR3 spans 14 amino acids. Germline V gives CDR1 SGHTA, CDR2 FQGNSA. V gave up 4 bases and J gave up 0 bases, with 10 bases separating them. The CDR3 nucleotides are TGTGCCAGCAGCTGGACGACTGACTCCTACGAGCAGTACTTC. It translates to CASSWTTDSYEQYF.

CDR3: CASSLSGTGVPDTQYF. The CDR3 bases are TGTGCCAGCAGCCTTTCCGGGACAGGGGTTCCAGATACGCAGTATTTT. This rearrangement joins TRBV11-2 to TRBJ2-3, with 10 bases lining up with TRBD1. From germline, CDR1 is SGHAT and CDR2 FQNNGV. The V segment lost 5 bases and the J segment 4 bases; nucleotides outside the gene matches: 9. The CDR3 extends over 16 amino acids.

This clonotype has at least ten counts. CDR3: CASSTPSGAVQDTQYF. The CDR3, as DNA: TGTGCCAGCAGCACTCCGAGCGGGGCGGTTCAAGATACGCAGTATTTT. This sequence joins TRBV9 and TRBJ2-3; 7 bases align to TRBD2. This CDR3 is built from 16 residues. The germline CDR1 and CDR2 sequences are SGDLS and YYNGEE. Germline trimming cut 4 bases from V and 5 bases from J; bases unmatched to any gene: 13.

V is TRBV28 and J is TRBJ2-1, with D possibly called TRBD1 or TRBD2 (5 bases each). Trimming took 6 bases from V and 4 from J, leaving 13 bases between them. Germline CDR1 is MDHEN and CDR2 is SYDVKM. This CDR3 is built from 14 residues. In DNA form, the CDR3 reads TGTGCCAGCAGGTACCGGGACGGTTACAATGAGCAGTTCTTC. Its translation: CASRYRDGYNEQFF.

CDR3 sequence: CSARGGQDYEQYF. The CDR3 coding sequence is TGCAGTGCTAGAGGAGGACAGGACTACGAGCAGTACTTC. V gene TRBV20-1 combines with J gene TRBJ2-5; 7 nucleotides align to TRBD1. The J call is in doubt because the DNA end fits TRBJ2-7 better. This CDR3 has 13 amino acids. Germline CDR1 is DFQATT and CDR2 is SNEGSKA (reference sequence).

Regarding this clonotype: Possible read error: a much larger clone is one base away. The CDR3 DNA is TGCAGGGCCCCCGGCAGTTCTGAAGCTTTCTTT. It codes for CRAPGSSEAFF. The chain links TRBV20-1 to TRBJ1-1, with D hard to call. Germline CDR1 DFQATT, CDR2 SNEGSKA (reference sequence). The length of the CDR3 is 11 residues.

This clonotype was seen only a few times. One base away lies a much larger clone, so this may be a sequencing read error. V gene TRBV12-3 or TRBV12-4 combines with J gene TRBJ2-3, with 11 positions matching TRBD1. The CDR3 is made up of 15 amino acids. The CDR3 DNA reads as TGTGCCAGCAGCCTGGACAGGGGGCAAACAGATGCGCAGTATTTT. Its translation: CASSLDRGQTDAQYF.

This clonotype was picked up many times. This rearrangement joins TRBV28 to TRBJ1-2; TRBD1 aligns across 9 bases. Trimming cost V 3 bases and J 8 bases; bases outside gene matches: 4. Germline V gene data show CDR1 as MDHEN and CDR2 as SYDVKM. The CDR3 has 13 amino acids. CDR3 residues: CASSFGTGYGYTF. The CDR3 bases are TGTGCCAGCAGTTTTGGGACAGGGTACGGCTACACCTTC.

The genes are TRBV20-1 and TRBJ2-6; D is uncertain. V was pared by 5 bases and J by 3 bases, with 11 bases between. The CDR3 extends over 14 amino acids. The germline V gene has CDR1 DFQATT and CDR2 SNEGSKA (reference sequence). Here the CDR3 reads CSAYGNFGANVLTF. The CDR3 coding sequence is TGCAGTGCTTACGGAAACTTTGGGGCCAACGTCCTGACTTTC.

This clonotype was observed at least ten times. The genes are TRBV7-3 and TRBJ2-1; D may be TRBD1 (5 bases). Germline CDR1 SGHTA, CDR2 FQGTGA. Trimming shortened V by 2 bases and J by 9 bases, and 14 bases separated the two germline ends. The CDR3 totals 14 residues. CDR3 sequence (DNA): TGTGCCAGCAGCTTACATCAGGGCCTAGTTGAGCAGTTCTTC. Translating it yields CASSLHQGLVEQFF.

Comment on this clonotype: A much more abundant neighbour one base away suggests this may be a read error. The CDR3 nucleotides are TGTGCCAGCAAACCTAGCGGGGGGGCCACGGGCAATGAGCAGTACTTC. This translates into CASKPSGGATGNEQYF. The rearrangement links TRBV6-5 to TRBJ2-5; TRBD2 matches at 12 bases. Germline V gene sequence: CDR1 MNHEY, CDR2 SVGAGI. V lost 7 bases to trimming and J lost 11 bases; unmatched junction nucleotides: 17. This CDR3 region has 16 residues.

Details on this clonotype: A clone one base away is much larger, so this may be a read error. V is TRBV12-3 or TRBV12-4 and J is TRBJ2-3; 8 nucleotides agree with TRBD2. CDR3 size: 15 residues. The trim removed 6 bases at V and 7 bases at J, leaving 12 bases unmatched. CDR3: CASSSEGTRENTQYF. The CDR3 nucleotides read TGTGCCAGCAGCTCCGAAGGGACTAGAGAAAATACGCAGTATTTT.

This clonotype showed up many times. The CDR3 DNA sequence: TGTGCCAGCAGTGAAAAAGGCGAGCAGTACTTC. This sequence encodes CASSEKGEQYF. The chain has TRBV6-1 and TRBJ2-7; D is unresolved. The V end lost 2 bases, the J end lost 6 bases, and 5 bases lay between the germline ends. Per germline, CDR1 MNHNS and CDR2 SASEGT. CDR3 length equals 11 residues.

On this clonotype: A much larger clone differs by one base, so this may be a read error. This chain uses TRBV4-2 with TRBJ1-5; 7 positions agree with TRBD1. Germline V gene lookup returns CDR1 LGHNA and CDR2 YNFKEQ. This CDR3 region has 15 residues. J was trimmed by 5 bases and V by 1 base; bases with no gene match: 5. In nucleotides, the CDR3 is TGTGCCAGCAGCCAAGGCACAGGGGAGGATCAGCCCCAGCATTTT. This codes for CASSQGTGEDQPQHF.

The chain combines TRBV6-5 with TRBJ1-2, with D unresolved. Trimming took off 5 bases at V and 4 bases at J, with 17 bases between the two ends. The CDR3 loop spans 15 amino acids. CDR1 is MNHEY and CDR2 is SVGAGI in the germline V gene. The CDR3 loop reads CASSAGPQEPYGYTF. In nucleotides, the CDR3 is TGTGCCAGCAGTGCGGGCCCTCAGGAGCCCTATGGCTACACCTTC.